The clone carrying this T cell receptor beta chain was recorded at least ten times. Its cognate antigen is unknown. CDR1 MDHEN and CDR2 SYDVKM come from the germline V gene. Unmatched junction bases numbered 3, after V lost 3 bases and J lost 5 bases. The CDR3 loop spans 13 amino acids. This entry is derived from a study of regulatory T cells in long-lasting Graves disease. Study observations and caveats: Persistent disease samples used TRBV28, TRBJ1-2 and TRBJ2-5 preferentially.

Arm-PCR of CDR3 regions and iRepertoire HTBI primers were used to build TCR beta libraries. One entry per CDR3 protein results from TCRdb running MiXCR on the multiplex PCR reads. The sample has about 460,000 distinct CDR3 sequences, 14% seen once. Sample time point: newly diagnosed GD, antithyroid drugs for less than 3 months. The TCR library was made from RNA extracted from PBMCs. These data were likewise used in another study, on T cells in Graves' hyperthyroidism and ophthalmopathy. That source adds: Clonotypes that were expanded in thyroid above 0.001 mostly appeared in blood too. Ophthalmopathy was told apart from stable hyperthyroidism by a 13 V-J model. Model predictions of ophthalmopathy came a median around 6.5 months before onset.

Here the sequenced sample was peripheral blood mononuclear cells (PBMCs), taken at new diagnosis, from a patient treated with antithyroid drugs. The sequence derives from a woman in her fifties or sixties with Graves disease. This chain joins TRBV28 and TRBJ2-5; 7 bases are shared with TRBD2. In nucleotides, the CDR3 is TGTGCCAGCAGTTTCTTCGGGGGGGAGACCCAGTACTTC. Its translation is CASSFFGGETQYF.